Shown below are 17 T cell receptor beta chains from a single sample sequenced in a study of blood T cell repertoires in COVID-19. Profiling relied on immunoSEQ multiplex PCR, and the TCRdb table lists in-frame clones only, not all of them. There are 200,000 to 300,000 clones in the sample; around 90% occur only once, and roughly 0.8% lies in the top ten. Sequencing was carried out using peripheral blood. These receptors all come from a man younger than 45 with COVID-19, enrolled during active disease.

The genes are TRBV27 and TRBJ1-4; D possibly corresponds to TRBD1 (5 bases). Looked up from germline, CDR1 is MNHEY and CDR2 is SMNVEV (reference sequence). The CDR3 consists of 13 residues. Trimming removed 3 bases from V and 7 bases from J, with 9 bases in between. CDR3 sequence reads: CASSFGAGEKLFF. DNA of the CDR3: TGTGCCAGCAGTTTTGGGGCAGGTGAAAAACTGTTTTTT.

The J gene is TRBJ2-2, the V gene TRBV27; TRBD1 agrees at 8 bases. CDR1 MNHEY and CDR2 SMNVEV come from the germline V gene (reference sequence). The CDR3 contains 15 residues. V was pared by 0 bases and J by 6 bases, with 3 bases of the junction left unmatched. The DNA of the CDR3 is TGTGCCAGCAGTTTATCGACAGGGGTGGCCGGGGAGCTGTTTTTT. Amino acid sequence: CASSLSTGVAGELFF.

This clone was picked up a small number of times. The chain combines TRBV7-9 with TRBJ2-7; the D gene is possibly TRBD2 (6 bases). The V end was cut by 5 bases, the J end by 3 bases, with 11 bases between. The germline V gene encodes CDR1 SEHNR and CDR2 FQNEAQ (reference sequence). The CDR3 sequence is 13 residues long. The CDR3 nucleotides are TGTGCCAGCAGCCCCCCGGGAGACTACGAGCAGTACTTC. Translated, it gives CASSPPGDYEQYF.

This chain links TRBV27 with TRBJ1-3; D is ambiguous. The CDR3 runs 13 residues. Looked up from germline, CDR1 is MNHEY and CDR2 is SMNVEV (reference sequence). V gave up 8 bases and J gave up 0 bases, with 8 bases separating them. In DNA form, the CDR3 reads TGTGCCAGCTCAGTCGACTCTGGAAACACCATATATTTT. As protein: CASSVDSGNTIYF.

This sequence joins TRBV24-1 and TRBJ2-7; 12 bases are a match to TRBD2. CDR3 length: 15 residues. The germline CDR1 and CDR2 sequences are KGHDR and SFDVKD. The V segment lost 3 bases and the J segment 1 base; nucleotides outside the gene matches: 0. CDR3 coding DNA: TGTGCCACCAGTGATGGGACTAGCGGGTCCTACGAGCAGTACTTC. It translates to CATSDGTSGSYEQYF.

The rearrangement links TRBV6-1 to TRBJ1-2; 7 nucleotides line up with TRBD1. The CDR3 sequence is 12 residues long. The germline V gene has CDR1 MNHNS and CDR2 SASEGT. V lost 6 bases, J lost 4 bases, and 2 bases stayed unmatched. The CDR3 region has the DNA TGTGCCAGCAGCCACAGGGGCTATGGCTACACCTTC. This codes for CASSHRGYGYTF.

The chain has TRBV5-5 and TRBJ1-3; no firm D call. The germline V gene encodes CDR1 SGHKS and CDR2 YYEKEE (reference sequence). The ends were cut back, 0 bases at V and 2 bases at J, with 9 bases in the middle. The CDR3 contains 15 residues. CDR3 sequence (DNA): TGTGCCAGCAGCTTGGGGGGAGGGACTGGAAACACCATATATTTT. Encoded protein: CASSLGGGTGNTIYF. The complete variable domain, with remaining parts taken from reference TRBV5-5 and TRBJ1-3, reads DAGVTQSPTHLIKTRGQQVTLRCSPISGHKSVSWYQQVLGQGPQFIFQYYEKEERGRGNFPDRFSARQFPNYSSELNVNALLLGDSALYLCASSLGGGTGNTIYFGEGSWLTVV.

The rearrangement uses TRBV5-1 and TRBJ2-2; D is possibly TRBD1 (6 bases). V was pared by 4 bases and J by 3 bases, with 10 bases between. The CDR3 covers 14 residues. Per the germline V gene, CDR1 is SGHRS and CDR2 is YFSETQ. The CDR3 spells CASSPQGDTGELFF. DNA of the CDR3: TGCGCCAGCAGCCCACAGGGTGACACCGGGGAGCTGTTTTTT.

CDR3: CASSILGQGIYYTGELFF. The CDR3 DNA is TGTGCCAGTAGTATACTCGGACAGGGAATTTATTACACCGGGGAGCTGTTTTTT. The V gene is TRBV19, the J gene TRBJ2-2; 8 bases are a match to TRBD1. Per germline, CDR1 LNHDA and CDR2 SQIVND (reference sequence). The CDR3 runs 18 residues. The V segment lost 2 bases and the J segment 3 bases; nucleotides outside the gene matches: 11.

The table lists this clone with a few counts. This chain links TRBV2 with TRBJ2-1, with 10 bases that match TRBD2. The CDR3 consists of 16 residues. The V and J ends lost 3 bases and 9 bases, in that order; junction bases with no gene match: 11. From germline, CDR1 is SNHLY and CDR2 FYNNEI. The CDR3 here is CASSDRIGLAAVEQFF. The CDR3 coding sequence is TGTGCCAGCAGTGATAGGATCGGACTAGCGGCCGTTGAGCAGTTCTTC.

The chain has TRBV5-4 and TRBJ1-6, with a tentative D call TRBD1 (6 bases). Trimming cost V 1 base and J 5 bases, with 13 bases left between them. Germline V lookup: CDR1 SGHNT, CDR2 YYREEE (reference sequence). The CDR3 consists of 16 residues. CDR3 sequence: CASSLSSGQNNSPLHF. The CDR3 DNA reads TGTGCCAGCAGCTTGTCTTCGGGACAAAATAATTCACCCCTCCACTTT.

The chain employs TRBV2 and TRBJ1-2; the D is unclear. CDR3 size: 16 residues. V lost 0 bases, J lost 2 bases, and 13 bases lay in between. Per germline, CDR1 SNHLY and CDR2 FYNNEI. The CDR3 nucleotides read TGTGCCAGCAGTGAAGCCTCGGGAGGGATAAACTATGGCTACACCTTC. Its translation: CASSEASGGINYGYTF.

V gene TRBV19 combines with J gene TRBJ2-2, with 10 bases lining up with TRBD2. CDR3 size: 16 residues. The germline V gene encodes CDR1 LNHDA and CDR2 SQIVND (reference sequence). V was clipped by 4 bases and J by 2 bases; unmatched bases: 4. The CDR3 DNA sequence: TGTGCCAGTAGTACTAGCGGGGGAGCCAACACCGGGGAGCTGTTTTTT. Residues: CASSTSGGANTGELFF.

The J gene is TRBJ1-1, the V gene TRBV19; D is unresolved. This CDR3 comprises 15 residues. V was trimmed by 2 bases and J by 1 base, leaving 11 bases between them. The V gene's germline CDR1 is LNHDA and CDR2 SQIVND (reference sequence). The CDR3 coding sequence is TGTGCCAGTAGTATATTCGGGGTCGCGAACACTGAAGCTTTCTTT. This sequence encodes CASSIFGVANTEAFF.

The genes are TRBV7-9 and TRBJ1-2; 12 bases align to TRBD1. CDR1 is SEHNR and CDR2 is FQNEAQ in the germline V gene (reference sequence). The CDR3 loop spans 18 amino acids. V trimming: 3 bases; J trimming: 4 bases; junction bases outside the gene matches: 12. CDR3 protein: CASSFRPGTGGASYGYTF. The CDR3 DNA is TGTGCCAGCAGCTTTCGCCCCGGGACAGGGGGCGCGAGCTATGGCTACACCTTC. Supplemented by reference TRBV7-9 and TRBJ1-2, the full variable domain reads DTGVSQNPRHKITKRGQNVTFRCDPISEHNRLYWYRQTLGQGPEFLTYFQNEAQLEKSRLLSDRFSAERPKGSFSTLEIQRTEQGDSAMYLCASSFRPGTGGASYGYTFGSGTRLTVV.

This sequence joins TRBV2 and TRBJ1-6, with 7 positions matching TRBD1. From germline, CDR1 is SNHLY and CDR2 FYNNEI. The CDR3 is made up of 14 amino acids. V lost 7 bases and J lost 3; bases outside the gene matches: 3. The DNA for the CDR3 is TGTGCCAGCAAACGGACAGGCTATAATTCACCCCTCCACTTT. Residues: CASKRTGYNSPLHF. Using reference TRBV2 and TRBJ1-6 for the parts outside the CDR3, the full variable domain is EPEVTQTPSHQVTQMGQEVILRCVPISNHLYFYWYRQILGQKVEFLVSFYNNEISEKSEIFDDQFSVERPDGSNFTLKIRSTKLEDSAMYFCASKRTGYNSPLHFGNGTRLTVT.

The V call is TRBV9, the J call TRBJ2-5; TRBD2 matches 11 bases. V dropped 0 bases and J dropped 5; count of bases not matched to a gene: 3. Germline assignment: CDR1 SGDLS and CDR2 YYNGEE. This CDR3 has 15 amino acids. CDR3 in DNA: TGTGCCAGCAGCGTAGAGGCTAGCGGGGGGGAGACCCAGTACTTC. The encoded protein is CASSVEASGGETQYF.